Listed here are 10 T cell receptor beta chains from one sample, sequenced in a study of blood T cells in healthy people across ages. A second PCR of about 7 to 12 cycles used a sample-barcoded 5' primer and a J-beta primer mix. TCRdb analysed the 5' RACE reads with MiXCR anew, one entry per CDR3 protein. The repertoire holds under 1,000,000 distinct CDR3 sequences, about 37% seen once, with 10% to 15% in the top ten. Sequences were obtained from blood. These receptors all come from a man younger than 35 in good health.

The J gene is TRBJ2-1, the V gene TRBV4-3; D possibly uses TRBD1 or TRBD2 (6 bases each). The CDR3 runs 16 residues. V dropped 4 bases and J dropped 0 bases, with 13 bases sitting between them. In germline, CDR1 is LGHNA, CDR2 YSLEER. The CDR3 region has the DNA TGCGCCAGCAGCCTAGTAGCGGACAGCTCCTACAATGAGCAGTTCTTC. Amino acid sequence: CASSLVADSSYNEQFF.

The chain couples TRBV4-2 to TRBJ2-1, with TRBD2 identical over 10 bases. The V segment lost 0 bases and the J segment 13 bases; nucleotides outside the gene matches: 12. This CDR3 has 16 residues. Germline V lookup: CDR1 LGHNA, CDR2 YNFKEQ. The DNA for the CDR3 is TGTGCCAGCAGCCAAGATAATCCTAGCGGGAGATCCGAACAGTTCTTC. It is translated as CASSQDNPSGRSEQFF.

This chain links TRBV7-2 with TRBJ2-7, with D perhaps matching TRBD2 (5 bases). The germline V gene encodes CDR1 SGHTA and CDR2 FQGNSA. V was clipped by 4 bases and J by 7 bases, with 17 bases between them. CDR3 length equals 14 residues. The CDR3 coding sequence is TGTGCCAGCAGCTACCAAGCGGTCGGGGATGAGCAGTACTTC. It is translated as CASSYQAVGDEQYF.

The chain joins TRBV7-9 to TRBJ2-5; D uncertain. Germline loops: CDR1 SEHNR, CDR2 FQNEAQ (reference sequence). V lost 5 bases and J 4 bases, leaving 14 bases between the germline ends. This CDR3 is built from 14 residues. CDR3 amino acids: CASSLLAEVETQYF. CDR3 DNA sequence: TGTGCCAGCAGCCTACTGGCAGAGGTAGAGACCCAGTACTTC.

This clonotype was counted only a few times. The chain recombines TRBV10-3 with TRBJ2-2, with D possibly being TRBD1 (6 bases). Between the trimmed V and J ends, which lost 10 bases and 0 bases, there was a span of 12 bases. Germline V lookup: CDR1 ENHRY, CDR2 SYGVKD. CDR3 length: 14 residues. The CDR3 coding sequence is TGTGCCACCGTAGACAGGACGAACACCGGGGAGCTGTTTTTT. Residues: CATVDRTNTGELFF.

The V call is TRBV20-1, the J call TRBJ2-1; TRBD1 matches at 11 bases. V shed 0 bases, J shed 2 bases, and the junction held 9 bases outside the gene matches. There are 18 residues in the CDR3. CDR1 is DFQATT, CDR2 SNEGSKA, per germline (reference sequence). The CDR3 DNA reads TGCAGTGCTAGAGATCGGGGGGGACAGGGGGGAACCTACAATGAGCAGTTCTTC. This sequence encodes CSARDRGGQGGTYNEQFF.

The chain is built from TRBV19 and TRBJ1-5; D is unclear. This CDR3 is built from 12 residues. Germline V CDR1 and CDR2: LNHDA, SQIVND (reference sequence). Between the trimmed V and J ends, which lost 8 bases and 2 bases, there was a span of 7 bases. This chain's CDR3 is CASDSGNQPQHF. The CDR3 DNA reads TGTGCCAGTGATAGTGGCAATCAGCCCCAGCATTTT.

This clonotype has at least ten counts. J is TRBJ1-5 and V is TRBV20-1; D unclear. CDR3 size: 12 residues. Germline CDR1 reads DFQATT; CDR2 reads SNEGSKA (reference sequence). Trimming took off 4 bases at V and 0 bases at J, with 4 bases between the two ends. The CDR3 here is CSATRSNQPQHF. DNA for the CDR3: TGCAGTGCTACTCGTAGCAATCAGCCCCAGCATTTT.

The V gene is TRBV6-1, the J gene TRBJ1-5, with 12 nucleotides matching TRBD1. CDR1 and CDR2 from the germline V gene are MNHNS and SASEGT. This CDR3 is built from 16 residues. V dropped 0 bases and J dropped 5; count of bases not matched to a gene: 2. The CDR3 reads CASSEAGQGAYQPQHF. The CDR3 region has the DNA TGTGCCAGCAGTGAAGCGGGACAGGGGGCTTATCAGCCCCAGCATTTT.

This clonotype occurred a few times. The V and J genes are TRBV5-1 and TRBJ2-1, with D possibly matching TRBD1 (7 bases). The end of the DNA aligns better with TRBJ2-7, so the J call may be wrong. Germline CDR1 SGHRS, CDR2 YFSETQ. CDR3 size: 16 residues. CDR3 protein: CASSLTQGGSYNEQYF. The CDR3 DNA reads as TGCGCCAGCAGCTTGACTCAGGGGGGCTCCTACAATGAGCAGTACTTC.